Presented here are 3 T cell receptor beta chains from one specimen sequenced in a study of human T cells and chemical hapten exposure. Total RNA was extracted from unfractionated whole blood. Each CDR3 protein is one row after TCRdb ran MiXCR on the 5' RACE reads. Here the sample spans about 140,000 distinct CDR3 sequences, 4.1% being singletons. The origin of the receptors is a female donor in good health.

This clonotype was counted many times. The V and J genes are TRBV18 and TRBJ1-1, with D tentatively TRBD1 (6 bases). Trimming cost V 5 bases and J 0 bases, with 10 bases left between them. This CDR3 spans 14 amino acids. Germline V gene sequence: CDR1 KGHSH, CDR2 LQKENI. This chain's CDR3 is CASSGTSMNTEAFF. CDR3 nucleotide sequence: TGTGCCAGCTCAGGGACAAGCATGAACACTGAAGCTTTCTTT.

There are many counts of this clonotype. V gene TRBV15 combines with J gene TRBJ1-1; D uncertain. Trimming cost V 3 bases and J 3 bases, with 14 bases left between them. This CDR3 contains 15 residues. The V gene's germline CDR1 is LNHNV and CDR2 YYDKDF (reference sequence). As DNA, the CDR3 is TGTGCCACCAGCAGTAAAAGGACCCTTGACACTGAAGCTTTCTTT. The encoded protein is CATSSKRTLDTEAFF.

This sequence joins TRBV7-2 and TRBJ1-5; D not certain. The CDR3 is made up of 15 amino acids. Germline CDR1 reads SGHTA; CDR2 reads FQGNSA. Between the trimmed V and J ends, which lost 3 bases and 7 bases, there was a span of 16 bases. The CDR3 DNA reads TGTGCCAGCAGCTTTAGGCCGACCCTGGGGCAGCCCCAGCATTTT. Translating it yields CASSFRPTLGQPQHF.